This T cell receptor (beta chain) comes out of a study of blood T cell repertoires in COVID-19. Losses at the gene ends were 4 bases for V and 5 bases for J; bases not matched to a gene: 5. CDR3 size: 16 residues. The V gene's germline CDR1 is LGHNA and CDR2 YSLEER. This table comes from immunoSEQ multiplex PCR, and its TCRdb copy is limited to in-frame clones, with some not included. Seen here are around 80,000 clones, about four fifths observed once, and the top ten hold roughly a tenth. This chain joins TRBV4-3 and TRBJ2-3; 14 bases match TRBD2. The TCR originated in a man between 60 and 75 years old with acute or convalescent COVID-19. The sample comprised peripheral blood. In DNA form, the CDR3 reads TGCGCCAGCAGCCGAGGGACTAGCGGGGGTGGAGATACGCAGTATTTT. Amino acids: CASSRGTSGGGDTQYF.